A selection of T cell receptor beta chains follows, all from one sample in a study of shared clonotypes between healthy human individuals. The protocol was immunoSEQ multiplex PCR, while the TCRdb copy is restricted to in-frame clones and leaves out a portion. The sample includes approximately 2,300,000 clones, 80% to 95% of them seen just once. Sequencing was carried out using naive CD4+ T cells from PBMCs. These receptors all come from a man younger than 35 in good health. Some clones in this sample may be carry-over from other donors' samples. Both conserved end residues are part of each CDR3. Fields, in order: J gene, clone size, V gene, D gene, CDR3 DNA, CDR3 protein. D genes are given only for firm matches. A clone size is listed for some rows: how often the clone was seen (once, few, many), or a class if it is expanded.

J: TRBJ2-7
size: NA
V: TRBV29-1
D: TRBD2
DNA: TGCAGCGTTGATACCGGGGCGGGAGGGTTTAACTTC
CDR3: CSVDTGAGGFNF

J: TRBJ2-1
size: NA
V: TRBV7-3
D: NA
DNA: TGTGCCAGCAGCCTATACAGATATTCCTACAATGAGCAGTTCTTC
CDR3: CASSLYRYSYNEQFF

J: TRBJ2-5
size: NA
V: TRBV2
D: NA
DNA: TGTGCCAGCAGTGGGTCTAGAAACCAAGAGACCCAGTACTTC
CDR3: CASSGSRNQETQYF

J: TRBJ1-4
size: NA
V: TRBV19
D: TRBD1
DNA: TGTGCCAGTACCGGGACAGGATGGGAAAAACTGTTTTTT
CDR3: CASTGTGWEKLFF

J: TRBJ1-5
size: NA
V: TRBV5-1
D: NA
DNA: TGCGCCAGCAGCCCACAGGGAAAGCATCAGCCCCAGCATTTT
CDR3: CASSPQGKHQPQHF

J: TRBJ1-3
size: NA
V: TRBV2
D: TRBD1
DNA: TGTGCCAGCAGTGAATTAAGGGGGCCTGGAAACACCATATATTTT
CDR3: CASSELRGPGNTIYF

J: TRBJ2-3
size: NA
V: TRBV27
D: NA
DNA: TGTGCCAGCAGCACCCGGGATACGCAGTATTTT
CDR3: CASSTRDTQYF

J: TRBJ1-3
size: NA
V: TRBV6-6
D: TRBD1
DNA: TGTGCCAGCAGTTCACAGGGGCGTGGAAACACCATATATTTT
CDR3: CASSSQGRGNTIYF

J: TRBJ1-3
size: NA
V: TRBV30
D: NA
DNA: TGTGCCTGGAAGAGGGGTGGTGGAAACACCATATATTTT
CDR3: CAWKRGGGNTIYF

J: TRBJ2-2
size: NA
V: TRBV2
D: NA
DNA: TGTGCCAGCAGTGATGTCGGGGCTACGAACACCGGGGAGCTGTTTTTT
CDR3: CASSDVGATNTGELFF

J: TRBJ2-7
size: NA
V: TRBV5-1
D: TRBD2
DNA: TGCGCCAGCAGCACGGGACTAGCGGGAGTCCGGGAGCAGTACTTC
CDR3: CASSTGLAGVREQYF

J: TRBJ2-7
size: NA
V: TRBV11-1
D: TRBD1
DNA: TGTGCCAGCAGTTTGGACAGGACTCACGAGCAGTACTTC
CDR3: CASSLDRTHEQYF

J: TRBJ2-3
size: once
V: TRBV28
D: TRBD2
DNA: TGTGCCAGCAGTTTTCAACTAGCGGGAGGGTGGGGCGAAAATACGCAGTATTTT
CDR3: CASSFQLAGGWGENTQYF

J: TRBJ2-3
size: NA
V: TRBV5-1
D: NA
DNA: TGCGCCAGCAGCGGGATAACGGACAGGAGGGCAGGGCTTGCGCAGTATTTT
CDR3: CASSGITDRRAGLAQYF

J: TRBJ1-1
size: NA
V: TRBV5-5
D: TRBD1
DNA: TGTGCCAGCAGCCGGACAGGGGATTTGACGGAAGCTTTCTTT
CDR3: CASSRTGDLTEAFF

J: TRBJ1-3
size: once
V: TRBV30
D: NA
DNA: TGTGCCTGGGGCCACACTAGGGGAGTACGGCGAAACACCATATATTTT
CDR3: CAWGHTRGVRRNTIYF

J: TRBJ2-7
size: NA
V: TRBV18
D: NA
DNA: TGTGCCAGCTCACCGGGAAGGAGCTCCTACGAGCAGTACTTC
CDR3: CASSPGRSSYEQYF

J: TRBJ1-5
size: NA
V: TRBV6-5
D: NA
DNA: TGTGCCAGCAGTTACGGGAAGGGTCAGCCCCAGCATTTT
CDR3: CASSYGKGQPQHF

J: TRBJ2-7
size: NA
V: TRBV21-1
D: NA
DNA: TGTGCCAGCAGCGTCCAGACAGGGGAGGACTACGAGCAGTACTTC
CDR3: CASSVQTGEDYEQYF

J: TRBJ1-4
size: NA
V: TRBV4-3
D: TRBD1
DNA: TGCGCCAGCAGCCAGACACAGGGGAGGAATGAAAAACTGTTTTTT
CDR3: CASSQTQGRNEKLFF

J: TRBJ2-1
size: NA
V: TRBV9
D: NA
DNA: TGTGCCAGCAGCCCAGGAGTCCAGGGCTACAATGAGCAGTTCTTC
CDR3: CASSPGVQGYNEQFF

J: TRBJ2-3
size: NA
V: TRBV7-3
D: TRBD2
DNA: TGTGCCAGCAGCTCGACTAGCGGGACTAGCACAGATACGCAGTATTTT
CDR3: CASSSTSGTSTDTQYF